This TCR beta chain was documented in a study of blood T cells in healthy people across ages. The authors ran a second PCR of 7 to 11 cycles using a sample-barcoded 5' primer and a J-beta primer mix. Via MiXCR, TCRdb re-called the 5' RACE reads, giving one row per CDR3 protein. This sample yields some 1.4 million distinct CDR3 sequences, of which 35% to 45% are seen a single time; roughly 7.7% belongs to the top ten. Trimming removed 5 bases at V and 7 bases at J, with 15 bases between. Looked up from germline, CDR1 is MNHNS and CDR2 is SASEGT. The CDR3 covers 14 residues. PBMCs were isolated at a quantity of at least 7 million per sample.

The chain couples TRBV6-1 to TRBJ2-1; D remains ambiguous. Sequencing was performed on blood. This TCR came from a woman under 30 in good health. The CDR3 reads CASSLPGQINEQFF. The CDR3 DNA sequence: TGTGCCAGCAGTCTCCCCGGCCAGATAAATGAGCAGTTCTTC.